The clone carrying this TCR beta chain appeared a few times. Its target is not known. Looked up from germline, CDR1 is DFQATT and CDR2 is SNEGSKA (reference sequence). Trimming left V 8 bases short and J 0 bases short, with 11 bases between. This CDR3 contains 13 residues. These data belong to a study of identical twins. Study observations and caveats: Because invariant MAIT and iNKT cells could be present, zero-insertion analyses could be partly confounded. Within monozygotic twins, out-of-frame TCR alpha sharing was underestimated by the models. Abundant beta clonotypes from cord blood bore fewer insertions; memory repertoires lacked this pattern.

Template switching supplied a universal primer site; unique molecular identifiers were carried on the cDNA. TCRdb independently ran MiXCR on the 5' RACE reads; one entry per CDR3 protein. The sample has roughly 1.6 million distinct CDR3 sequences; less than 40% are singletons. The sequenced sample consisted of cord blood. The chain carries TRBV20-1 and TRBJ2-1; D is undetermined. The sequence was obtained from a newborn girl in good health. The CDR3 nucleotides read TGCAGTCCCACTACCGACTCCTACAATGAGCAGTTCTTC. Its translation: CSPTTDSYNEQFF.